These 27 T cell receptor beta chains originate from one sample sequenced in a study of blood T cell repertoires in COVID-19. Assay used: immunoSEQ multiplex PCR; TCRdb lists only in-frame clones, some missing. The sample has under 200,000 clones; about four fifths are singletons. Input material: peripheral blood. These receptors all come from a woman aged 55-70 years with COVID-19, enrolled during active disease.

The chain is built from TRBV30 and TRBJ2-5; 7 nucleotides align to TRBD2. This CDR3 is 14 amino acids long. Germline CDR1 is GTSNPN and CDR2 is SVGIG (reference sequence). The V gene end was trimmed by 3 bases and the J gene end by 2 bases; junction bases not matched to a gene: 6. The CDR3 here is CAWRELAHQETQYF. CDR3 nucleotides: TGTGCCTGGAGGGAACTAGCGCATCAAGAGACCCAGTACTTC.

The rearrangement links TRBV9 to TRBJ2-1; possible D gene TRBD1, 7 bases. V was clipped by 7 bases and J by 8 bases, with 25 bases between them. The CDR3 covers 16 residues. CDR1 SGDLS and CDR2 YYNGEE come from the germline V gene. CDR3 DNA: TGTGCCAGCGCCCCGCCAGGGGGGCTAGTGTTAGATGAGCAGTTCTTC. Encoded protein: CASAPPGGLVLDEQFF.

CDR3 loop: CASSMAGARGGAQFF. The CDR3 nucleotides are TGTGCCAGCAGTATGGCGGGGGCTCGCGGGGGGGCCCAGTTCTTC. The chain links TRBV2 to TRBJ2-1; 9 bases map to TRBD2. The germline gives CDR1 SNHLY, CDR2 FYNNEI. CDR3 length equals 15 residues. V shed 5 bases, J shed 13 bases, and the junction held 15 bases outside the gene matches.

V is TRBV5-5 and J is TRBJ1-5; 10 bases are a match to TRBD1. The CDR3 loop spans 15 amino acids. V lost 3 bases to trimming and J lost 7 bases; unmatched junction nucleotides: 7. The germline CDR1 and CDR2 sequences are SGHKS and YYEKEE (reference sequence). For the CDR3, the DNA is TGTGCCAGCAGCTGGGGGACAGGGGAAGGGCAGCCCCAGCATTTT. Its protein is CASSWGTGEGQPQHF.

The CDR3 is CASSLAALAGGLSYNEQFF. The CDR3 coding sequence is TGTGCCAGCAGCTTAGCGGCTCTAGCGGGAGGTTTATCCTACAATGAGCAGTTCTTC. The chain joins TRBV7-2 to TRBJ2-1; 11 nucleotides align to TRBD2. Germline V gene lookup returns CDR1 SGHTA and CDR2 FQGNSA. This CDR3 has 19 amino acids. V trimming: 0 bases; J trimming: 1 base; junction bases outside the gene matches: 8.

A single count supports this clone. The V gene is TRBV5-4, the J gene TRBJ2-3; TRBD1 agrees at 9 bases. CDR3 length equals 15 residues. The trim removed 4 bases at V and 3 bases at J, leaving 6 bases unmatched. CDR1 and CDR2 (germline): SGHNT, YYREEE (reference sequence). CDR3 in DNA: TGTGCCAGCAGCCGCGGGACAGGGAGGACAGATACGCAGTATTTT. Protein sequence: CASSRGTGRTDTQYF.

This chain links TRBV28 with TRBJ1-6; TRBD1 is a possible D gene (5 bases). This CDR3 spans 13 amino acids. Germline V gives CDR1 MDHEN, CDR2 SYDVKM. The V and J ends lost 5 bases and 15 bases respectively, with 17 bases between them. The CDR3 spells CASSLRTGTLLHF. The CDR3 bases are TGTGCCAGCAGTCTAAGAACCGGGACTCTCCTCCACTTT.

The V call is TRBV14, the J call TRBJ1-2, with D possibly being TRBD1 (5 bases). V was cut by 4 bases and J by 6 bases, with 12 bases left in between. CDR1 SGHDN and CDR2 FVKESK come from the germline V gene. The CDR3 sequence is 13 residues long. The CDR3 sequence is CASSPRGVDGYTF. The DNA of the CDR3 is TGTGCCAGCAGCCCACGGGGGGTCGATGGCTACACCTTC. Complete variable domain (other parts from reference TRBV14 and TRBJ1-2): EAGVTQFPSHSVIEKGQTVTLRCDPISGHDNLYWYRRVMGKEIKFLLHFVKESKQDESGMPNNRFLAERTGGTYSTLKVQPAELEDSGVYFCASSPRGVDGYTFGSGTRLTVV.

This rearrangement joins TRBV6-2 or TRBV6-3 to TRBJ1-1; no definite D call. With 2 bases removed from V and 0 bases from J, the gap between germline ends came to 10 bases. Germline V gives CDR1 MNHEY, CDR2 SVGEGT. This CDR3 region has 15 residues. CDR3 sequence reads: CASSYRDLMNTEAFF. The CDR3 DNA is TGTGCCAGCAGTTACCGTGACTTAATGAACACTGAAGCTTTCTTT.

The rearrangement uses TRBV12-3 or TRBV12-4 and TRBJ1-3; maybe TRBD1 (5 bases). Trimming removed 5 bases from V and 4 bases from J, with 6 bases in between. The CDR3 loop spans 12 amino acids. The CDR3 is CASSRQGNTIYF. CDR3 bases: TGTGCCAGCAGTCGACAGGGAAACACCATATATTTT.

The rearrangement uses TRBV30 and TRBJ2-7, with TRBD2 as a possible D gene (6 bases). Trimming shortened V by 1 base and J by 6 bases, and 13 bases separated the two germline ends. This CDR3 is built from 13 residues. Germline-derived CDR1 and CDR2 are GTSNPN and SVGIG (reference sequence). The CDR3 protein is CAWSGPSVGEQYF. In nucleotides, the CDR3 is TGTGCCTGGAGTGGGCCTAGCGTCGGCGAGCAGTACTTC.

This clone was observed a few times. The chain recombines TRBV28 with TRBJ2-3, with D perhaps matching TRBD2 (5 bases). The V end lost 6 bases, the J end lost 2 bases, and 15 bases lay between the germline ends. Germline CDR1 and CDR2: MDHEN and SYDVKM. The CDR3 consists of 15 residues. The CDR3 nucleotides read TGTGCCAGCAGCCCGAACAGCGGACTCACAGATACGCAGTATTTT. It is translated as CASSPNSGLTDTQYF. Drawing the rest from reference TRBV28 and TRBJ2-3, the complete variable domain is DVKVTQSSRYLVKRTGEKVFLECVQDMDHENMFWYRQDPGLGLRLIYFSYDVKMKEKGDIPEGYSVSREKKERFSLILESASTNQTSMYLCASSPNSGLTDTQYFGPGTRLTVL.

The rearrangement links TRBV18 to TRBJ2-7; D is possibly TRBD1 (5 bases). V lost 5 bases and J lost 5, with 19 bases in between. CDR1 and CDR2 from the germline V gene are KGHSH and LQKENI. The CDR3 consists of 15 residues. The CDR3 region is CASSRTGARVDEQYV. The CDR3 nucleotides are TGTGCCAGCTCAAGAACAGGCGCCAGGGTGGACGAGCAGTACGTC.

The table lists this clone with a count of one. The chain combines TRBV3-1 (or the pseudogene TRBV3-2) with TRBJ1-1, with D uncertain. Per the germline V gene, CDR1 is LGHDT and CDR2 is YNNKEL (reference sequence). V was clipped by 2 bases and J by 5 bases, with 9 bases between them. The CDR3 contains 13 residues. The CDR3 region has the DNA TGTGCCAGCAGCCAAAGAGCTCAAACTGAAGCTTTCTTT. This gives the protein CASSQRAQTEAFF.

The chain has TRBV28 and TRBJ2-7; tentatively, D is TRBD1 (5 bases). The CDR3 has 15 residues. With 7 bases removed from V and 2 bases from J, the gap between germline ends came to 18 bases. Germline V gene data show CDR1 as MDHEN and CDR2 as SYDVKM. CDR3 nucleotide sequence: TGTGCCAGCACCCTGCGAGCAGGGATGACCTACGAGCAGTACTTC. This gives the protein CASTLRAGMTYEQYF.

The chain employs TRBV28 and TRBJ1-4; D ambiguous. CDR3 length: 12 residues. Per germline, CDR1 MDHEN and CDR2 SYDVKM. The ends were cut back, 6 bases at V and 5 bases at J, with 7 bases in the middle. The CDR3 DNA is TGTGCCAGCAGCCTTCCGAATGAAAAACTGTTTTTT. It specifies CASSLPNEKLFF.

A few counts support this clone. The genes are TRBV11-1 and TRBJ2-7; 7 bases align to TRBD2. The CDR3 runs 15 residues. The trim removed 7 bases at V and 1 base at J, leaving 10 bases unmatched. Germline-derived CDR1 and CDR2 are SGHAT and FQDESV (reference sequence). The CDR3 loop reads CASNWGREGSYEQYF. As DNA, the CDR3 is TGTGCCAGCAACTGGGGGAGGGAGGGTTCCTACGAGCAGTACTTC.

The count of this clone is one. This chain connects TRBV5-6 to TRBJ2-4; D is ambiguous. The CDR3 contains 14 residues. The germline V gene has CDR1 SGHDT and CDR2 YYEEEE. Deletions cut 5 bases from V and 5 bases from J, with 14 bases between. The CDR3 reads CASRPGHLQNIQYF. The CDR3 bases are TGTGCCAGCAGACCTGGGCATTTACAAAACATTCAGTACTTC. Supplemented by reference TRBV5-6 and TRBJ2-4, the full variable domain reads DAGVTQSPTHLIKTRGQQVTLRCSPKSGHDTVSWYQQALGQGPQFIFQYYEEEERQRGNFPDRFSGHQFPNYSSELNVNALLLGDSALYLCASRPGHLQNIQYFGAGTRLSVL.

The chain joins TRBV3-1 (or the pseudogene TRBV3-2) to TRBJ1-5; no clear D gene. The CDR3 has 14 amino acids. Germline V gene lookup returns CDR1 LGHDT and CDR2 YNNKEL (reference sequence). V dropped 3 bases and J dropped 0 bases, with 6 bases sitting between them. CDR3 nucleotides: TGTGCCAGCAGCCAGGACTATAGCAATCAGCCCCAGCATTTT. Translated: CASSQDYSNQPQHF.

The chain couples TRBV5-4 to TRBJ2-7; 11 nucleotides line up with TRBD2. There are 16 residues in the CDR3. In germline, CDR1 is SGHNT, CDR2 YYREEE (reference sequence). V lost 4 bases to trimming and J lost 7 bases; unmatched junction nucleotides: 13. CDR3 loop: CASSGTLAGGSREQYF. The CDR3 DNA sequence: TGTGCCAGCAGCGGGACCCTAGCGGGAGGATCGCGTGAGCAGTACTTC.

The rearrangement joins TRBV6-6 to TRBJ1-1; no clear D gene. The CDR3 runs to 16 residues. V lost 0 bases to trimming and J lost 2 bases, with 13 bases between them. Germline V gives CDR1 MNHNY, CDR2 SVGAGI (reference sequence). The CDR3 protein is CASSYSRPGSNTEAFF. In DNA, the CDR3 is TGTGCCAGCAGTTACTCGAGACCAGGAAGCAACACTGAAGCTTTCTTT.

The chain couples TRBV7-9 to TRBJ2-1; 8 bases fit TRBD2. The CDR3 length is 14 residues. Germline CDR1 and CDR2: SEHNR and FQNEAQ (reference sequence). Losses at the gene ends were 1 base for V and 6 bases for J; bases not matched to a gene: 2. The CDR3, as DNA: TGTGCCAGCAGCTTAGTAGCGGGACTCAATGAGCAGTTCTTC. Translated: CASSLVAGLNEQFF.

The J gene is TRBJ1-6, the V gene TRBV19, with TRBD1 matching over 8 bases. The junction had 6 bases not matched to a gene; V was cut back by 8 bases and J by 3 bases. The CDR3 covers 15 residues. CDR1 and CDR2 (germline): LNHDA, SQIVND (reference sequence). This chain's CDR3 is CASAPGGYYNSPLHF. The CDR3 DNA reads as TGTGCCAGTGCTCCAGGGGGCTACTATAATTCACCCCTCCACTTT. Combining the CDR3 with reference TRBV19 and TRBJ1-6 gives the whole variable domain DGGITQSPKYLFRKEGQNVTLSCEQNLNHDAMYWYRQDPGQGLRLIYYSQIVNDFQKGDIAEGYSVSREKKESFPLTVTSAQKNPTAFYLCASAPGGYYNSPLHFGNGTRLTVT.

This chain links TRBV13 with TRBJ1-2; D unresolved. The CDR3 covers 16 residues. Germline V lookup: CDR1 PRHDT, CDR2 FYEKMQ (reference sequence). The V end lost 5 bases, the J end lost 4 bases, and 20 bases lay between the germline ends. The CDR3 reads CASSAVGGRRFYGYTF. The DNA for the CDR3 is TGTGCCAGCAGCGCAGTGGGCGGGAGAAGATTCTATGGCTACACCTTC.

The rearrangement joins TRBV29-1 to TRBJ1-2, with D possibly being TRBD1 (5 bases). The CDR3 spans 12 residues. V lost 3 bases and J lost 8, with 13 bases in between. In germline, CDR1 is SQVTM, CDR2 ANQGSEA. The CDR3 nucleotides are TGCAGCGTTGACAGGGTGATGGGAGGCTACACCTTC. The encoded protein is CSVDRVMGGYTF.

The CDR3 here is CASSETAGGLDEKLFF. The DNA for the CDR3 is TGTGCCAGCAGTGAAACAGCAGGGGGCCTCGATGAAAAACTGTTTTTT. The chain recombines TRBV6-1 with TRBJ1-4, with TRBD1 matching over 8 bases. Trimming removed 2 bases from V and 6 bases from J; junction bases left unmatched: 8. CDR1 is MNHNS, CDR2 SASEGT, per germline. CDR3 size: 16 residues.

The rearrangement uses TRBV5-5 and TRBJ1-2, with 9 bases fitting TRBD1. The J segment lost 8 bases and the V segment lost 5 bases, leaving 10 bases of the junction unmatched. CDR3 length: 14 residues. Germline V gene data show CDR1 as SGHKS and CDR2 as YYEKEE (reference sequence). CDR3 sequence: CASRGEQGALGYTF. CDR3 bases: TGTGCCAGCAGGGGAGAACAGGGGGCGTTAGGCTACACCTTC.